This T cell receptor (beta chain) was documented in a study of shared clonotypes between healthy human individuals. Whole-study results and caveats: A handful of donors held about 4.5% of naive CD4 clonotypes in common. Naive subsets usually exceeded memory subsets in estimated richness.

On this clone: No antigen is known for it.

Sequenced by immunoSEQ multiplex PCR; TCRdb stores in-frame clones only, minus some. Of about 2 million clones listed, roughly 94% are singletons. The V segment lost 4 bases and the J segment 6 bases; nucleotides outside the gene matches: 5. The CDR3 runs to 13 residues. In germline, CDR1 is SQVTM, CDR2 ANQGSEA. Sequences were obtained from naive CD4+ T cells sorted from blood. Subset of the sample: CD45RA+ positively selected. This clonotype was obtained from a man aged 18-30 years in good health. V is TRBV29-1 and J is TRBJ1-2; 10 bases map to TRBD1. CDR3 sequence: CSVGQGAGDGYTF. The CDR3, as DNA: TGCAGCGTTGGACAGGGGGCGGGAGATGGCTACACCTTC.